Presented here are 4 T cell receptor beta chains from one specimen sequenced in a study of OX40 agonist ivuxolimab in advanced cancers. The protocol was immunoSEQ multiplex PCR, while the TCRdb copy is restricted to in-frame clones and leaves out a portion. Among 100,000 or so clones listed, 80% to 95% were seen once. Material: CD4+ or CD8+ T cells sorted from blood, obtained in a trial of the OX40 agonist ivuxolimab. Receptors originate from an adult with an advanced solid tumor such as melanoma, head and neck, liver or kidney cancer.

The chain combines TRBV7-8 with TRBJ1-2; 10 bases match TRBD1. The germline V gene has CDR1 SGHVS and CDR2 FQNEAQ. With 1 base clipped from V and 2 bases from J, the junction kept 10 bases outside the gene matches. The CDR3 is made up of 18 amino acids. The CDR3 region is CASSLEGQGRYLNYGYTF. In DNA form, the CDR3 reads TGTGCCAGCAGCTTAGAGGGACAGGGGCGTTATTTGAACTATGGCTACACCTTC.

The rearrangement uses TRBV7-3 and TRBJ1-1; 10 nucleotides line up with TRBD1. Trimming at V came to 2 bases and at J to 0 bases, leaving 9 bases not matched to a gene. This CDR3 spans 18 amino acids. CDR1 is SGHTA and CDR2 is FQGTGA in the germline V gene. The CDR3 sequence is CASSLRFATGGMNTEAFF. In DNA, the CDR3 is TGTGCCAGCAGCTTACGATTTGCGACAGGGGGCATGAACACTGAAGCTTTCTTT.

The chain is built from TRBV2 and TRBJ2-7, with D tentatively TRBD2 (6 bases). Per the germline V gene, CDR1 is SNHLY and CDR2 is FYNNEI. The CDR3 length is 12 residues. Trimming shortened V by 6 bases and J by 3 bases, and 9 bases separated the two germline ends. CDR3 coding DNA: TGTGCCAGCAGCGGCGGGGACTACGAGCAGTACTTC. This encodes CASSGGDYEQYF.

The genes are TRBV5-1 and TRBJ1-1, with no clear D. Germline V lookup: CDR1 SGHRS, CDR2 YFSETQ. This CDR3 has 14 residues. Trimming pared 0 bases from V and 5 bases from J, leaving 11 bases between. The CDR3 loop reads CASSLGAAETEAFF. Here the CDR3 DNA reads TGCGCCAGCAGCTTGGGGGCAGCGGAAACTGAAGCTTTCTTT.